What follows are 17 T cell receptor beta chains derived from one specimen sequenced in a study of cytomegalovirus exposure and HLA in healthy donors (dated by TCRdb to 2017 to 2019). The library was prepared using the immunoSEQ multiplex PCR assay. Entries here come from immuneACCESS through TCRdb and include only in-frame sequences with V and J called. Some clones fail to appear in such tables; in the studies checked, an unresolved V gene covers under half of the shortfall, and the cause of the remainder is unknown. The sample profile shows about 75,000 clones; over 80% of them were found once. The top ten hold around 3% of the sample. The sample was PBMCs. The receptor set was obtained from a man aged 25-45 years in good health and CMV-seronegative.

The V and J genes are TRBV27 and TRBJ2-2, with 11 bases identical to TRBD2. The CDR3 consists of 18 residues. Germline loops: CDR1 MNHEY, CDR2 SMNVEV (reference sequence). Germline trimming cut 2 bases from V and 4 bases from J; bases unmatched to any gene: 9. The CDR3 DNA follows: TGTGCCAGCAGTTTAAGGGGACTAGCGGCAGGGACCACCGGGGAGCTGTTTTTT. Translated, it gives CASSLRGLAAGTTGELFF.

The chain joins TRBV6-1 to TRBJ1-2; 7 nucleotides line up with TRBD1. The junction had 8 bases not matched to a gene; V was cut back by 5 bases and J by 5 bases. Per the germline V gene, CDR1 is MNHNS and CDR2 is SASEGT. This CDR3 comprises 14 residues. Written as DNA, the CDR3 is TGTGCCAGCAGTACCGCGGACAGGAGTTATGGCTACACCTTC. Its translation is CASSTADRSYGYTF.

The CDR3 here is CASSSPNLHRRLGNQPQHF. The CDR3 DNA is TGTGCCAGCAGTTCACCCAACCTACACCGTAGACTGGGCAATCAGCCCCAGCATTTT. This rearrangement joins TRBV28 to TRBJ1-5, with D unclear. The V gene's germline CDR1 is MDHEN and CDR2 SYDVKM. Trimming removed 4 bases from V and 2 bases from J, with 24 bases in between. This CDR3 region has 19 residues.

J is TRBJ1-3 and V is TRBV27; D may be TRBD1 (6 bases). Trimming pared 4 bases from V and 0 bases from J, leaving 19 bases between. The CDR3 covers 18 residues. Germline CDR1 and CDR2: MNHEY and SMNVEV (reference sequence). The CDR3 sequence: CASSSMFRGPYSGNTIYF. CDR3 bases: TGTGCCAGCAGTTCAATGTTCAGGGGCCCCTACTCTGGAAACACCATATATTTT.

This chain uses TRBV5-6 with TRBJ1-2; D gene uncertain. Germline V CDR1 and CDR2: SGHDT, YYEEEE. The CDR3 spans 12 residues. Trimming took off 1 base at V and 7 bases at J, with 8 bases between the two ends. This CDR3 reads CASSLKWSGYTF. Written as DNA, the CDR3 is TGTGCCAGCAGCTTGAAGTGGAGTGGCTACACCTTC.

CDR3 sequence (DNA): TGTGCCAGCAGCTTGGACAGCTACCGGAACACCGGGGAGCTGTTTTTT. Translation: CASSLDSYRNTGELFF. The rearrangement uses TRBV7-2 and TRBJ2-2; TRBD1 is a possible D gene (6 bases). Germline V gene data show CDR1 as SGHTA and CDR2 as FQGNSA. Deletions cut 3 bases from V and 1 base from J, with 12 bases between. The CDR3 loop spans 16 amino acids.

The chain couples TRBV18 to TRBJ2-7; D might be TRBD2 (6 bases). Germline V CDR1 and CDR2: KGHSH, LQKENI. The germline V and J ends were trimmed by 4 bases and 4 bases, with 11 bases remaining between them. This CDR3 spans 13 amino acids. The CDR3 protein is CASSRGDGYEQYF. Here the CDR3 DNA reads TGTGCCAGCTCACGCGGGGACGGGTACGAGCAGTACTTC.

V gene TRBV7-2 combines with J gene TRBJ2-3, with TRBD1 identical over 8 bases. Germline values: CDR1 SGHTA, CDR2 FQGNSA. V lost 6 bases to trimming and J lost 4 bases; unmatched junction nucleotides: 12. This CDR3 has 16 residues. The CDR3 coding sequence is TGTGCCAGCAGGTTCAGAGGGGGGACAGGCGCAGATACGCAGTATTTT. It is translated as CASRFRGGTGADTQYF. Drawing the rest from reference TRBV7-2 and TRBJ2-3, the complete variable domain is GAGVSQSPSNKVTEKGKDVELRCDPISGHTALYWYRQSLGQGLEFLIYFQGNSAPDKSGLPSDRFSAERTGGSVSTLTIQRTQQEDSAVYLCASRFRGGTGADTQYFGPGTRLTVL.

CDR3 coding DNA: TGTGCCAGCTCACAGGGGGACGCAAACATTCAGTACTTC. It is translated as CASSQGDANIQYF. The genes are TRBV18 and TRBJ2-4, with TRBD1 as a possible D gene (6 bases). Germline values: CDR1 KGHSH, CDR2 LQKENI. The V end was cut by 4 bases, the J end by 6 bases, with 10 bases between. The CDR3 length is 13 residues.

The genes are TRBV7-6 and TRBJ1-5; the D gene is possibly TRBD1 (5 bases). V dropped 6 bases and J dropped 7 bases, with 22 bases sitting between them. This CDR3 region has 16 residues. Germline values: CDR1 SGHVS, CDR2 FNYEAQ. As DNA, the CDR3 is TGTGCCAGCAGTTCGGGGGTGGATGGGGGAACGCAGCCCCAGCATTTT. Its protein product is CASSSGVDGGTQPQHF.

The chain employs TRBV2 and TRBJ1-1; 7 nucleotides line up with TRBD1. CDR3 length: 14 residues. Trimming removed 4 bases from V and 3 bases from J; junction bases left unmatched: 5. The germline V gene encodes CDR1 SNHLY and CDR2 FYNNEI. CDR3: CASSGDRFHTEAFF. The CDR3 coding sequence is TGTGCCAGCAGTGGGGACAGATTTCACACTGAAGCTTTCTTT.

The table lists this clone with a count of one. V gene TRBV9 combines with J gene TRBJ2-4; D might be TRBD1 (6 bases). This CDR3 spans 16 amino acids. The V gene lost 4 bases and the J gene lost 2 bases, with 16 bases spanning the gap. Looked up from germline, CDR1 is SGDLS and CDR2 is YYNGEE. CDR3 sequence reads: CASSLNRDEPKNIQYF. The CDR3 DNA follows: TGTGCCAGCAGCCTCAACAGGGACGAACCCAAAAACATTCAGTACTTC. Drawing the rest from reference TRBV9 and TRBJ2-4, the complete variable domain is DSGVTQTPKHLITATGQRVTLRCSPRSGDLSVYWYQQSLDQGLQFLIQYYNGEERAKGNILERFSAQQFPDLHSELNLSSLELGDSALYFCASSLNRDEPKNIQYFGAGTRLSVL.

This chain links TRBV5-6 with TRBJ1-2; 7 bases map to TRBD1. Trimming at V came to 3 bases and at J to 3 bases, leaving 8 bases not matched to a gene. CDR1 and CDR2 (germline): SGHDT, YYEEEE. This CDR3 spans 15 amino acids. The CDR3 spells CASSSELDRDYGYTF. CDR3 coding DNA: TGTGCCAGCAGCTCCGAACTCGACAGGGACTATGGCTACACCTTC.

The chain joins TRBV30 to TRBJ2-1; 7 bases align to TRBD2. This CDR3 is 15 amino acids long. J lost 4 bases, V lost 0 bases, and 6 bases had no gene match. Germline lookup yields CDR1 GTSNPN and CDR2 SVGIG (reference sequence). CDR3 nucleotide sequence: TGTGCCTGGAGTGTAATGGGGGGGGTTTACAATGAGCAGTTCTTC. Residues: CAWSVMGGVYNEQFF. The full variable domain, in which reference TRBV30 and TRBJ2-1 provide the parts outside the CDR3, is SQTIHQWPATLVQPVGSPLSLECTVEGTSNPNLYWYRQAAGRGLQLLFYSVGIGQISSEVPQNLSASRPQDRQFILSSKKLLLSDSGFYLCAWSVMGGVYNEQFFGPGTRLTVL.

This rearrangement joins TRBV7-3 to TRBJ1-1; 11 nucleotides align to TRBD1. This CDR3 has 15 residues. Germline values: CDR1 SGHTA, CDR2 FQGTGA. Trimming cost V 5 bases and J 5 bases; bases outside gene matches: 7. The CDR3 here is CASSPGGTGGTEAFF. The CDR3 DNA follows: TGTGCCAGCAGCCCCGGAGGGACAGGGGGAACTGAAGCTTTCTTT. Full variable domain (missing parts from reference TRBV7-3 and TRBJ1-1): GAGVSQTPSNKVTEKGKYVELRCDPISGHTALYWYRQSLGQGPEFLIYFQGTGAADDSGLPNDRFFAVRPEGSVSTLKIQRTERGDSAVYLCASSPGGTGGTEAFFGQGTRLTVV.

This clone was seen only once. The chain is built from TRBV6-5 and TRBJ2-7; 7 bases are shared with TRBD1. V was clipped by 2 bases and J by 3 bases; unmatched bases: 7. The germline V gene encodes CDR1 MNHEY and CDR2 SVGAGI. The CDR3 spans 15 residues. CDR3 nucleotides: TGTGCCAGCAGTTACCGGACAGGTCTCGTCTACGAGCAGTACTTC. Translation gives CASSYRTGLVYEQYF.

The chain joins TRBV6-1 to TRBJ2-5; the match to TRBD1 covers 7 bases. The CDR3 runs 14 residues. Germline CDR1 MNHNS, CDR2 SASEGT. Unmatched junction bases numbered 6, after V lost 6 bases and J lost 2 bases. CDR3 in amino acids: CASRPSRGQETQYF. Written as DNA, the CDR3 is TGTGCCAGCAGGCCCTCCAGGGGGCAAGAGACCCAGTACTTC.